This is a list of T cell receptor beta chains from one sample in a study of T cells in Graves' hyperthyroidism and ophthalmopathy. Via MiXCR, TCRdb re-called the multiplex PCR reads, giving one row per CDR3 protein. The table includes under 450,000 distinct CDR3 sequences, 15% to 18% detected once. Sequenced: blood. These receptors all stem from a woman in her late teens or twenties with Graves' hyperthyroidism. CDR3s include the opening cysteine and the closing phenylalanine or tryptophan. A D gene is named only where the DNA matches it firmly. Size is omitted from some rows. Given values are once, few, many or a class for expanded clones.

j_call v_call clone_size d_call cdr3_nt cdr3_aa
TRBJ2-5 TRBV7-9 - - TGTGCCAGCAGTCCTCCTAGTATACGAGAGACCCAGTACTTC CASSPPSIRETQYF
TRBJ1-1 TRBV12-3/TRBV12-4 many - TGTGCCAGCAGTCTGGGACAATACACTGAAGCTTTCTTT CASSLGQYTEAFF
TRBJ1-1 TRBV5-1 many - TGCGCCAGCAGCTTGGAAACAGAGGGGAACACTGAAGCTTTCTTT CASSLETEGNTEAFF
TRBJ2-5 TRBV6-1 many TRBD1 TGTGCCAGCAGTCTGGACAGGGGCCCAGAGACCCAGTACTTC CASSLDRGPETQYF
TRBJ2-5 TRBV12-3/TRBV12-4 - TRBD1 TGTGCCAGCAGTTTTTCTTCTGGAGAGGGGGCGGACTCGGAAGAGACCCAGTACTTC CASSFSSGEGADSEETQYF
TRBJ2-4 TRBV5-4 many TRBD2 TGTGCCAGCAGCAGGTTAGGTAGCGGGAACATTCAGTACTTC CASSRLGSGNIQYF
TRBJ2-1 TRBV6-1 - TRBD2 TGTGCCAGCAGCCGGACTAGCGAGTACAATGAGCAGTTCTTC CASSRTSEYNEQFF
TRBJ1-2 TRBV12-3/TRBV12-4 many TRBD1 TGTGCCAGCAGTAAAGCACAGGGGTTAGGCTACACCTTC CASSKAQGLGYTF
TRBJ1-1 TRBV5-1 many - TGCGCCAGCAGCTTTATGGGCCCCGCAAGGACCCCTGAAGCTTTCTTT CASSFMGPARTPEAFF
TRBJ1-1 TRBV14 few - TGTGCCAGCAGCCCATATACGGGTACTGAAGCTTTCTTT CASSPYTGTEAFF
TRBJ2-7 TRBV29-1 few - TGCAGCGTTGAAGATCGGGAGTACGAGCAGTACTTC CSVEDREYEQYF
TRBJ2-5 TRBV10-3 - TRBD2 TGTGCCATCAGGCAGACTAGCGGGGGGCAAGAGACCCAGTACTTC CAIRQTSGGQETQYF
TRBJ1-3 TRBV3-1 - - TGTGCCAGCAGCCAAGATCGAGGAGGAACTGGAAACACCATATATTTT CASSQDRGGTGNTIYF
TRBJ1-5 TRBV25-1 few - TGCGCCAGCAGTGAATCCGGCAATCAGCCCCAGCATTTT CASSESGNQPQHF
TRBJ1-2 TRBV20-1 many - TGCAGTGCTAACCCTCAGGGAATCTATGGCTACACCTTC CSANPQGIYGYTF
TRBJ2-1 TRBV3-1 - TRBD2 TGTGCCAGCAGCTTTGCGGGAACCAGCGGGAGCTCCTACAATGAGCAGTTCTTC CASSFAGTSGSSYNEQFF
TRBJ2-2 TRBV2 - - TGTGCCAGCAGTCGACAGGCCCACACCGGGGAGCTGTTTTTT CASSRQAHTGELFF
TRBJ1-1 TRBV19 - - TGTGCCAGTAGTACAGCTCGGACTGAAGCTTTCTTT CASSTARTEAFF
TRBJ1-2 TRBV5-1 - TRBD1 TGCGCCAGCAGCTTCTCTAGACAGGGAGGTTTTTTATATGGCTACACCTTC CASSFSRQGGFLYGYTF
TRBJ2-5 TRBV4-3 - - TGCGCCAGCAGCCAAGATTTTGGCAGGGCGGAGACCCAGTACTTC CASSQDFGRAETQYF
TRBJ1-1 TRBV20-1 many TRBD1 TGCAGTGCTAGACAGGGGGGAAACACTGAAGCTTTCTTT CSARQGGNTEAFF
TRBJ1-4 TRBV9 - - TGTGCCAGCAGCCCCATGAGGGCTCCTAATGAAAAACTGTTTTTT CASSPMRAPNEKLFF
TRBJ2-5 TRBV12-3/TRBV12-4 many - TGTGCCAGCAGTTTCGCAGGGGTACCCTCCCAAGAGACCCAGTACTTC CASSFAGVPSQETQYF
TRBJ2-3 TRBV20-1 many TRBD2 TGCAGTGCACCGACGCCGACTAGCGGGAGTTCAGATACGCAGTATTTT CSAPTPTSGSSDTQYF
TRBJ2-2 TRBV5-1 many - TGCGCCAGCAGCTTCCGCAGTACCGGGGAGCTGTTTTTT CASSFRSTGELFF
TRBJ1-6 TRBV12-3/TRBV12-4 - TRBD1 TGTGCCAGCAGTTCCAGACAGGGGGGTTCACCCCTCCACTTT CASSSRQGGSPLHF
TRBJ1-5 TRBV6-1 many - TGTGCCAGCAGTAACTCTGATAAACCCAATCAGCCCCAGCATTTT CASSNSDKPNQPQHF
TRBJ2-1 TRBV5-1 many TRBD2 TGCGCCAGCAGCATTACTAGCGGGGGGGCTGAAATGCAGTTCTTC CASSITSGGAEMQFF
TRBJ2-1 TRBV6-1 many - TGTGCCAGCAGTTCCCGACCCGACAATGAGCAGTTCTTC CASSSRPDNEQFF
TRBJ2-3 TRBV12-3/TRBV12-4 many TRBD2 TGTGCCAGCAGTTTAGCGGCTAGCGGGACCCATACGCAGTATTTT CASSLAASGTHTQYF
TRBJ1-4 TRBV7-2 few - TGTGCCAGCAGCTTATCTATGGTATCGGGAAAACTGTTTTTT CASSLSMVSGKLFF
TRBJ2-3 TRBV12-3/TRBV12-4 many - TGTGCCAGCAGTAGATGGAGGGATACGCAGTATTTT CASSRWRDTQYF
TRBJ2-7 TRBV20-1 - TRBD2 TGCAGTGCTAGAGATCCCGCGGGAGTTTCCTACGAGCAGTACTTC CSARDPAGVSYEQYF
TRBJ1-1 TRBV2 many - TGTGCCAGCAGTTCGATAGCGAACACTGAAGCTTTCTTT CASSSIANTEAFF
TRBJ1-1 TRBV10-3 many TRBD1 TGTGCCATCGGGACAGGGGGCTTGAACACTGAAGCTTTCTTT CAIGTGGLNTEAFF
TRBJ2-6 TRBV4-2 - - TGTGCCAGCAGCCAAAATAAAGATACTGGGGCCAACGTCCTGACTTTC CASSQNKDTGANVLTF
TRBJ2-6 TRBV28 few TRBD1 TGTGCCAGCAGTCCGACCCATGGGACAGCTGGGGCCAACGTCCTGACTTTC CASSPTHGTAGANVLTF
TRBJ1-1 TRBV13 many TRBD1 TGTGCCAGCAGCTTATCCCGGACAGGAACGGCTGAAGCTTTCTTT CASSLSRTGTAEAFF
TRBJ2-7 TRBV7-8 - TRBD2 TGTGCCAGCAGCTTAGAAGCGGGAGCTGCCTACGAGCAGTACTTC CASSLEAGAAYEQYF
TRBJ2-2 TRBV18 many TRBD1 TGTGCCAGCCGACAGGGGACGAACACCGGGGAGCTGTTTTTT CASRQGTNTGELFF